The sequence of this T cell receptor (beta chain) was determined in a study of OX40 agonist ivuxolimab in advanced cancers. At the level of the study: Ivuxolimab, which is an agonistic anti-OX40 (CD134) antibody, was administered to the patients. Study-wide results and limits: Some patients without response likewise showed low normalized clonal expansion. Still undetermined is the antigen specificity of the expanded peripheral T cells.

Germline-derived CDR1 and CDR2 are LNHDA and SQIVND (reference sequence). V dropped 1 base and J dropped 4 bases, with 13 bases sitting between them. The CDR3 spans 15 residues. Profiled with immunoSEQ multiplex PCR; TCRdb holds only in-frame clones, not every one. The sample shows 36,000 or so clones, around 77% of them seen only once. About this clone: Its antigen is currently unknown.

The chain carries TRBV19 and TRBJ1-1; TRBD1 might be the D (5 bases). The sample in question was CD4+ or CD8+ T cells sorted from blood, obtained in a trial of the OX40 agonist ivuxolimab. This receptor was obtained from an adult with an advanced solid tumor such as melanoma, head and neck, liver or kidney cancer. The chain's CDR3 is CASSIVEGKTTEAFF. The CDR3 bases are TGTGCCAGTAGTATAGTCGAGGGGAAGACCACTGAAGCTTTCTTT.